These T cell receptor beta chains were read from a single sample in a study of cytomegalovirus exposure and HLA in healthy donors. The repertoire was sequenced with immunoSEQ multiplex PCR; TCRdb's copy has only in-frame clones and lacks some. The sample yields around 170,000 clones, 70% to 80% seen once. Sequencing was carried out using PBMCs. These receptor sequences come from a woman in her forties in good health and CMV-seronegative. Each CDR3 is given with its conserved first and last residue. D genes are given only for firm matches. Not all rows give a size; the values are once, few, many and, for expanded clones, a class.

>TRBJ1-1|TRBV18|NA|NA
TGTGCCAGCTCACCAGCGATAGGACAGCAGAACACTGAAGCTTTCTTT
CASSPAIGQQNTEAFF
>TRBJ1-1|TRBV5-1|NA|NA
TGCGCCAGCAGCTTGGCCGGGGGAAGGTCGCCGAACACTGAAGCTTTCTTT
CASSLAGGRSPNTEAFF
>TRBJ1-5|TRBV6-1|NA|NA
TGTGCCAGCAGTGAAGAGCCGGGTAATCAGCCCCAGCATTTT
CASSEEPGNQPQHF
>TRBJ2-7|TRBV5-1|NA|NA
TGCGCCAGCAGGCGGGCGGACGGTACCTACGAGCAGTACTTC
CASRRADGTYEQYF
>TRBJ2-3|TRBV4-3|NA|NA
TGCGCCAGCAGCCAAGAGGGGGGTGCCCCTAGCACAGATACGCAGTATTTT
CASSQEGGAPSTDTQYF
>TRBJ2-7|TRBV5-6|NA|NA
TGTGCCAGCAGTTATGCGGACTCCTATAGGTTCTTC
CASSYADSYRFF
>TRBJ1-6|TRBV7-9|NA|TRBD1
TGTGCCAGCAGCTCCCCCCCCGGGACAGGGGTCGGAAATTCACCCCTCCACTTT
CASSSPPGTGVGNSPLHF
>TRBJ1-1|TRBV30|few|NA
TGTGCCTGGAGTGTTTCTATGAACACTGAAGCTTTCTTT
CAWSVSMNTEAFF
>TRBJ2-1|TRBV19|NA|TRBD2
TGTGCCAGTAGAAGAGCGGGGACCAATGAGCAGTTCTTC
CASRRAGTNEQFF
>TRBJ2-7|TRBV19|NA|NA
TGTGCCAGTAGTATACGCTCAGGTGGTGAGGAGCAGTACTTC
CASSIRSGGEEQYF
>TRBJ1-2|TRBV29-1|NA|TRBD1
TGCAGCGTTGAAGATAAACGGGGACAGGGAGGTCCGGGGAACTATGGCTACACCTTC
CSVEDKRGQGGPGNYGYTF
>TRBJ1-3|TRBV6-6|NA|NA
TGTGCCAGCAGCCAGGGCCACCCCTCTGGAAACACCATATATTTT
CASSQGHPSGNTIYF
>TRBJ1-4|TRBV5-1|few|NA
TGCGCCAGCAGCTTGGTTGCGGGTACTAATGAAAAACTGTTTTTT
CASSLVAGTNEKLFF
>TRBJ2-4|TRBV4-1|once|TRBD1
TGCGCCAGCAGCCAAGGGGGGGACAGGGACATTCAGTACTTC
CASSQGGDRDIQYF
>TRBJ1-2|TRBV30|NA|NA
TGTGCCTGGATCGATGGCCGGGATGGCTACACCTTC
CAWIDGRDGYTF
>TRBJ2-1|TRBV10-2|NA|NA
TGCGCCAGCAGTTTCGCGGTTGAGCAGTTCTTC
CASSFAVEQFF
>TRBJ2-4|TRBV7-9|once|NA
TGTGCCAGCAGCTTAGCGCGCGGGGTGTTCGGCATTCAGTACTTC
CASSLARGVFGIQYF
>TRBJ2-3|TRBV4-1|NA|TRBD2
TGCGCCAGCAGCCAAGAGACTAGCGCAGATACGCAGTATTTT
CASSQETSADTQYF
>TRBJ2-7|TRBV5-1|NA|TRBD2
TGCGCCAGCAGTTGGGGGGGGTTTAGGAGCTCCTACGAGCAGTACTTC
CASSWGGFRSSYEQYF
>TRBJ2-1|TRBV9|NA|TRBD2
TGTGCCAGCAGCGTAGCAACTAGCGGGGACTACAATGAGCAGTTCTTC
CASSVATSGDYNEQFF
>TRBJ2-3|TRBV5-1|NA|NA
TGCGCCAGCAGCTTCAATCAAGATACGCAGTATTTT
CASSFNQDTQYF
>TRBJ2-7|TRBV7-9|NA|NA
TGTGCCAGCAGCCTCCACAGGGCTTGGGACGAGCAGTACTTC
CASSLHRAWDEQYF
>TRBJ2-1|TRBV27|NA|NA
TGTGCCAGCAGTTTGGCAGGATGGTACAATGAGCAGTTCTTC
CASSLAGWYNEQFF
>TRBJ1-2|TRBV4-1|NA|NA
TGCGCCAGCAGCCCCTCCGAGGGCAAAGTCTATGGCTACACCTTC
CASSPSEGKVYGYTF
>TRBJ1-2|TRBV27|NA|NA
TGTGCCAGCAGTTTACTACGGGGGGCGAAAGGCTACACCTTC
CASSLLRGAKGYTF
>TRBJ1-5|TRBV7-2|NA|NA
TGTGCCAGCAGCTTAGTGGCCAGAAATCAGCCCCAGCATTTT
CASSLVARNQPQHF
>TRBJ1-5|TRBV5-5|NA|NA
TGTGCCAGCAGCTTGCAGGGATTAAGCAATCAGCCCCAGCATTTT
CASSLQGLSNQPQHF
>TRBJ2-1|TRBV30|NA|NA
TGTGCCTGGAGCTTACTAGCCGGGAAAAACAATGAGCAGTTCTTC
CAWSLLAGKNNEQFF
>TRBJ2-1|TRBV6-4|NA|NA
TGTGCCAGCAGTGACTCGGATAGCGCTGAGCAGTTCTTC
CASSDSDSAEQFF
>TRBJ2-2|TRBV7-3|once|TRBD2
TGTGCCAGCAGTCCGGGGGGAACGAACACCGGGGAGCTGTTTTTT
CASSPGGTNTGELFF
>TRBJ1-4|TRBV13|NA|NA
TGTGCCAGCAGCGAGGGACTTCTAAATGAAAAACTGTTTTTT
CASSEGLLNEKLFF
>TRBJ1-2|TRBV28|NA|NA
TGTGCCAGCAGTTTATATAGTGGGCAGGGGAGGGCTAACTATGGCTACACCTTC
CASSLYSGQGRANYGYTF
>TRBJ1-4|TRBV5-4|NA|NA
TGTGCCAGCAGCTTGGATGGACCCTCGGACTATAATGAAAAACTGTTTTTT
CASSLDGPSDYNEKLFF
>TRBJ1-1|TRBV19|NA|NA
TGTGCCACGGGGGGGGTCGGGCTTAACACTGAAGCTTTCTTT
CATGGVGLNTEAFF
>TRBJ2-5|TRBV15|NA|NA
TGTGCCACCAGCAGCCCTGAGGGAAACGTAAAAGAGACCCAGTACTTC
CATSSPEGNVKETQYF
>TRBJ2-2|TRBV7-9|NA|TRBD1
TGTGCCAGCAGCTTATTACAGGGGAACGGGGAGCTGTTTTTT
CASSLLQGNGELFF
>TRBJ1-5|TRBV29-1|NA|NA
TGCAGCGTACGGGTAGGCAATCAGCCCCAGCATTTT
CSVRVGNQPQHF
>TRBJ1-6|TRBV6-1|NA|NA
TGTGCCAGCAGTGAAAAACGAAGCAATTCACCCCTCCACTTT
CASSEKRSNSPLHF
>TRBJ2-1|TRBV10-3|NA|TRBD1
TGTGCCACTACGCGGACAGGGGGAATCAATGAGCAGTTCTTC
CATTRTGGINEQFF
>TRBJ2-5|TRBV11-3|NA|TRBD2
TGTGCCAGCAGCTTGATAGCGGGGGGATCAGAGACCCAGTACTTC
CASSLIAGGSETQYF
>TRBJ2-7|TRBV5-1|NA|NA
TGCGCCAGCAGCTTGGGACCCTCAGGATACGAGCAGTACTTC
CASSLGPSGYEQYF
>TRBJ2-3|TRBV27|NA|NA
TGTGCCAGCAGTTTTGGAGGACCTAGAACCACAGATACGCAGTATTTT
CASSFGGPRTTDTQYF
>TRBJ2-1|TRBV13|NA|TRBD1
TGTGCCAGCAGCTTAGGCAGGGGGCTAGTCAATGAGCAGTTCTTC
CASSLGRGLVNEQFF
>TRBJ2-7|TRBV19|NA|TRBD2
TGTGCCAGTAGTATCGGGGGGGGACCCTACGAGCAGTACTTC
CASSIGGGPYEQYF
>TRBJ2-2|TRBV2|NA|TRBD1
TGTGCCAGCAGTGAACGCACGGGACAGGGGACCGGGGAGCTGTTTTTT
CASSERTGQGTGELFF
>TRBJ1-5|TRBV7-2|NA|NA
TGTGCCAGCAGCTTAGTAGGCCAGGGGAAACCCCAGCATTTT
CASSLVGQGKPQHF
>TRBJ1-5|TRBV4-3|few|TRBD1
TGCGCCAGCAGCCAAGACTGGCAGGGGGTCCAGCCCCAGCATTTT
CASSQDWQGVQPQHF
>TRBJ1-1|TRBV27|NA|NA
TGTGCCAGCAGTCCGTCGGGGGGACTGAACACTGAAGCTTTCTTT
CASSPSGGLNTEAFF
>TRBJ2-5|TRBV4-2|NA|TRBD2
TGTGCCAGCAGCCAAGATCGCGGGGGGGAAGAGACCCAGTACTTC
CASSQDRGGEETQYF
>TRBJ2-3|TRBV27|NA|TRBD2
TGTGCCAGCAGTTTACGAGCGGGAGGGTTTACAGATACGCAGTATTTT
CASSLRAGGFTDTQYF
>TRBJ2-7|TRBV5-1|NA|NA
TGCGCCAGCAGCTCCCTTGCAGGACAGCGTTACGAGCAGTACTTC
CASSSLAGQRYEQYF
>TRBJ2-4|TRBV7-3|NA|NA
TGTGCCAGCAGCCAAGGGCGGGGCATTCAGTACTTC
CASSQGRGIQYF
>TRBJ2-1|TRBV4-1|NA|NA
TGCGCCAGCACTTACAGGGTAGTTTCCTACAATGAGCAGTTCTTC
CASTYRVVSYNEQFF
>TRBJ2-2|TRBV5-6|NA|TRBD2
TGTGCCAGCAGCTCCTCGGGGGGGGCGAGAACCGGGGAGCTGTTTTTT
CASSSSGGARTGELFF
>TRBJ2-6|TRBV2|NA|NA
TGTGCCAGCAGGTACTCTGGGGCCAACGTCCTGACTTTC
CASRYSGANVLTF